The present T cell receptor beta chain was sequenced within a study of response to subunit inactivated influenza vaccine. General study points: It was the authors' suggestion that each seasonal influenza vaccination recruits few new T cells.

The CDR3 sequence is 13 residues long. Germline CDR1 is SQVTM and CDR2 is ANQGSEA. TCRdb analysed the RT-PCR reads with MiXCR anew, one entry per CDR3 protein. Among about 620,000 distinct CDR3 sequences listed, 12% were seen once. As to this clonotype: Its antigen is unknown. Its ends do not fully match the called genes, so a read error is possible.

J is TRBJ2-1 and V is TRBV29-1; D may match TRBD1 or TRBD2 (5 bases each). This receptor was taken from a man over 45 who received an inactivated influenza vaccine. Sequenced here: PBMCs from blood, sampled on the day of vaccination. CDR3 region: CSGRDQSFNEQFF. The CDR3 DNA is TGCAGCGGCCGGGACCAGTCCTTCAATGAGCAGTTCTTC.